This T cell receptor beta chain is drawn from a study of cytomegalovirus exposure and HLA in healthy donors. Findings and limits, study-wide: Common viral pathogens seemed, in a later analysis, to connect with several of the most significant clusters. Later genetic work tied a missense DCLRE1C variant to beta-chain V and J trimming. Later analysis revealed greater clonal expansion in HLA-associated TCR beta chains than in equally common others.

With 60 Vbeta and 13 Jbeta primers, the PCR was carried out. Some clones are missing from TCRdb's copy, which holds only in-frame ones; the method was immunoSEQ multiplex PCR. The sample contains over 150,000 clones, 75% to 85% of which appear only once. On this clone itself: Its antigen is not known.

Sequencing used PBMCs. The TCR comes from a woman in her twenties or thirties in good health and CMV-seropositive.

The CDR3 DNA sequence: TGCGCCAGCAGGCCGGCGACTAGCCGGTCCTACGAGCAGTACTTC. Its translation: CASRPATSRSYEQYF. This sequence joins TRBV5-1 and TRBJ2-7; 7 nucleotides align to TRBD2. CDR3 size: 15 residues. Per germline, CDR1 SGHRS and CDR2 YFSETQ. Trimming cost V 5 bases and J 1 base; bases outside gene matches: 9.